The clone carrying this T cell receptor (beta chain) turned up a few times. The sample originates from a study of beta chain features in type 1 diabetes. Expressed TCRB transcripts were sequenced after all isolated RNA was converted to cDNA. The table came from immunoSEQ multiplex PCR; TCRdb's copy has only in-frame clones and leaves some out. Altogether 140,000 to 150,000 clones are present, around 50% being singletons, with the ten largest covering roughly 0.42%. The sequenced sample consisted of Tregs from blood. The receptor was derived from a man in his late teens or twenties in good health.

In DNA form, the CDR3 reads TGTGCCAGCAGCTTAGGAACTAGCGGGATCCGAGCCTACGAGCAGTACTTC. Translation: CASSLGTSGIRAYEQYF. The chain combines TRBV11-1 with TRBJ2-7; TRBD2 matches 10 bases. Trimming at V came to 1 base and at J to 2 bases, leaving 8 bases not matched to a gene. From germline, CDR1 is SGHAT and CDR2 FQDESV (reference sequence). The CDR3 is made up of 17 amino acids.